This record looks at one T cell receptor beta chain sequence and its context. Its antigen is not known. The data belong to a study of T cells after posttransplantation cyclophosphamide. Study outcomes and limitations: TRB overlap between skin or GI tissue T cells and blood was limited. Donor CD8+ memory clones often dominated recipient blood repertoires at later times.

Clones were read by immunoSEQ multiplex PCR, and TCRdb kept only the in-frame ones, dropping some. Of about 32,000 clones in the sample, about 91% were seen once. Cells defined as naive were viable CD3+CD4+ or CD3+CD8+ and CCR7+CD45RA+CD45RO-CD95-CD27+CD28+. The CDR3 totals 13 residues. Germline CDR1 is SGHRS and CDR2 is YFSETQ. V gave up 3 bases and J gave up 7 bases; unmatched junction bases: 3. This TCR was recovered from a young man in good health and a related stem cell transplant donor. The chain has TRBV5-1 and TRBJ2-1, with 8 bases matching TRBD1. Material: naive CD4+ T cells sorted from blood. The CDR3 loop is CASSSDRGNEQFF. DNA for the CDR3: TGCGCCAGCAGCTCTGACAGGGGAAATGAGCAGTTCTTC. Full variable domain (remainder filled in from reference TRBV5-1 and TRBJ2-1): KAGVTQTPRYLIKTRGQQVTLSCSPISGHRSVSWYQQTPGQGLQFLFEYFSETQRNKGNFPGRFSGRQFSNSRSEMNVSTLELGDSALYLCASSSDRGNEQFFGPGTRLTVL.